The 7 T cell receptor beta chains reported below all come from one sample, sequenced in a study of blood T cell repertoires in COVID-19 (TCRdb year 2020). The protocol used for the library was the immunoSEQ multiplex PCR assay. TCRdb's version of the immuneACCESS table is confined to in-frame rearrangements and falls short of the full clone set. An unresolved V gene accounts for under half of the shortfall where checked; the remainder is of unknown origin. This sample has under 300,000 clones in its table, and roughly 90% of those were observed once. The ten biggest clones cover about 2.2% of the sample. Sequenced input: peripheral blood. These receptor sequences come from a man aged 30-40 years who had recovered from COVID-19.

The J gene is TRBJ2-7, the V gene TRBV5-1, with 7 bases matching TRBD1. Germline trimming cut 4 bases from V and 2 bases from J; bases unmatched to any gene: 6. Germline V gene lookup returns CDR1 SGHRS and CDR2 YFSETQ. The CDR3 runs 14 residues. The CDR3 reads CASSAGTVTYEQYF. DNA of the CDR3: TGCGCCAGCAGCGCCGGGACAGTGACCTACGAGCAGTACTTC.

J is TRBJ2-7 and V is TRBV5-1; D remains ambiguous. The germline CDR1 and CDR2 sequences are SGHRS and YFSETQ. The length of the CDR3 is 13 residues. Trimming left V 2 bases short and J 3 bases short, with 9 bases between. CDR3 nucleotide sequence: TGCGCCAGCAGCTTTACCCCGGGCTACGAGCAGTACTTC. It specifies CASSFTPGYEQYF.

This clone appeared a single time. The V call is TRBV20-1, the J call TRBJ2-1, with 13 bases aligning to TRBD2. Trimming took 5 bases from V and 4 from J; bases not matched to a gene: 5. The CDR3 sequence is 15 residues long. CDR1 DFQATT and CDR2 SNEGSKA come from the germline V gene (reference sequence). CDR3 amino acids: CSAGGTSGAYNEQFF. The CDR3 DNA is TGCAGTGCTGGTGGGACTAGCGGGGCGTACAATGAGCAGTTCTTC.

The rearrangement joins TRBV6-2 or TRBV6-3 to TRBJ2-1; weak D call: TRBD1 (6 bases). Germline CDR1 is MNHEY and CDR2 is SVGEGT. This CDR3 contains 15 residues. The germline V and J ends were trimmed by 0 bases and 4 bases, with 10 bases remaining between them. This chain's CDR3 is CASSYSRGDYNEQFF. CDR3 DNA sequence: TGTGCCAGCAGTTACTCCAGGGGAGATTACAATGAGCAGTTCTTC.

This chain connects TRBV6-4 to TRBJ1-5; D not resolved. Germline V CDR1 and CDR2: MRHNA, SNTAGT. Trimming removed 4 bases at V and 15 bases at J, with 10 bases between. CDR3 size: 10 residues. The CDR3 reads CASSVQIGHF. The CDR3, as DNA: TGTGCCAGCAGTGTCCAAATCGGGCATTTT.

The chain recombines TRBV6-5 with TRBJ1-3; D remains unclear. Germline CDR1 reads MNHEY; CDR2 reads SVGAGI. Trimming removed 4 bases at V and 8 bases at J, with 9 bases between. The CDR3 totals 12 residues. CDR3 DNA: TGTGCCAGCAGTTCCCCGGCGGACACCATATATTTT. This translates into CASSSPADTIYF.

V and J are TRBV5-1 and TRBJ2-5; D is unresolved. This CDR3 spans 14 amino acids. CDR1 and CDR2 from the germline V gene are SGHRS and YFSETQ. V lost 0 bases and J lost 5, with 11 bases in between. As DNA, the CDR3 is TGCGCCAGCAGCTTGGACGTCGCCCAGGAGACCCAGTACTTC. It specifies CASSLDVAQETQYF.